Here is one TCR beta chain with its context. Its specificity is unknown. Using immunoSEQ multiplex PCR, the repertoire was profiled, and TCRdb retains in-frame clones only, with some absent. The data show some 96,000 clones, about 88% seen once. The V and J ends lost 3 bases and 2 bases respectively, with 13 bases between them. The CDR3 totals 16 residues. Germline assignment: CDR1 SGHDN and CDR2 FVKESK. This record comes from a study of T cell responses to AZD1222 COVID-19 vaccine. The study's findings and limits: Seropositive AZD1222 recipients at baseline numbered only five or six. Nearly half of unique spike-specific TCRs reportedly avoided B.1.351 and B.1.1.7 mutated regions. There were vaccine-associated CD4 TCRs across spike, dominant at 160-218 and 743-854.

Sequences were derived from peripheral blood, sampled on day 0 of AZD1222 vaccination. The chain employs TRBV14 and TRBJ2-2; tentatively, D is TRBD1 or TRBD2 (5 bases each). This TCR was recovered from an adult in good health. CDR3: CASSQRGGDNTGELFF. CDR3 nucleotide sequence: TGTGCCAGCAGCCAGAGGGGTGGCGACAACACCGGGGAGCTGTTTTTT.